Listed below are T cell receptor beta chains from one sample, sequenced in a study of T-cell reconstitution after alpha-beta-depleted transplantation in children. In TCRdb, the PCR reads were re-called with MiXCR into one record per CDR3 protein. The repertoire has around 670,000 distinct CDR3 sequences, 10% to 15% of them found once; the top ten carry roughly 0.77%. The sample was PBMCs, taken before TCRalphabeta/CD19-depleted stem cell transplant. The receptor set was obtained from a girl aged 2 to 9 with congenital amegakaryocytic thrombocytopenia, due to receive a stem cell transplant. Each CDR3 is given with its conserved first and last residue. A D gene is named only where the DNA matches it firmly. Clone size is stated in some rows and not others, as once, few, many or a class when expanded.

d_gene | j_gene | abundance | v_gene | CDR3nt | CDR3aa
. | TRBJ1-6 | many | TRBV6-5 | TGTGCCAGCAGTTACTGGAAGAGTTCACCCCTCCACTTT | CASSYWKSSPLHF
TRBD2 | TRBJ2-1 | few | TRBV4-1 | TGCGCCAGCAGCCAAGATTTAGAAGCGGGAGGAACGGGGGAGCAGTTCTTC | CASSQDLEAGGTGEQFF
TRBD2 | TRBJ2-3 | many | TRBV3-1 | TGTGCCAGCAGCTATAGCGGGAGGGTAACGGATACGCAGTATTTT | CASSYSGRVTDTQYF
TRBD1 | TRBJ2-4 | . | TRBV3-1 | TGTGCCAGCAGAGGCAGGGGGTCGGGTCAACAGACCAAAAACATTCAGTACTTC | CASRGRGSGQQTKNIQYF
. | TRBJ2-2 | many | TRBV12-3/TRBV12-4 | TGTGCCAGCATGGGCGACTTAGCGGTAGATATCACCGGGGAGCTGTTTTTT | CASMGDLAVDITGELFF
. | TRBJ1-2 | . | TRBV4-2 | TGTGCCAGCAGCCAATCCCTCGGAAATCACGGCTATGGCTACACCTTC | CASSQSLGNHGYGYTF
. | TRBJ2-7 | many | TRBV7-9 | TGTGCCAGCAGCTTTAATTTCGGCTACGAGCAGTACTTC | CASSFNFGYEQYF
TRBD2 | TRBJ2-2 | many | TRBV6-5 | TGTGCCAGCAGTTATTCGGGACTAGCCGACACCGGGGAGCTGTTTTTT | CASSYSGLADTGELFF
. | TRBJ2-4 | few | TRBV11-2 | TGTGCCAGCAGCTTAGAGTCAGGCGGAGGATTAGCCAAAAACATTCAGTACTTC | CASSLESGGGLAKNIQYF
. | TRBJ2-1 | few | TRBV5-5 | TGTGCCAGCAGCTTGGTGAACAGCTTCAATGAGCAGTTCTTC | CASSLVNSFNEQFF
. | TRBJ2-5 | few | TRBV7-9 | TGTGCCAGCAGCCCAGCCGGACAGAAAGAGACCCAGTACTTC | CASSPAGQKETQYF
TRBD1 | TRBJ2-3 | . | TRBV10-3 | TGTGCCATCAAGGGACAGGGCCGGGGCACAGATACGCAGTATTTT | CAIKGQGRGTDTQYF